This T cell receptor beta chain came from a study of cytomegalovirus exposure and HLA in healthy donors. The CDR3 is made up of 15 amino acids. CDR1 is MNHEY and CDR2 is SMNVEV in the germline V gene (reference sequence). With 5 bases removed from V and 0 bases from J, the gap between germline ends came to 13 bases. This clone has just a few counts. Its antigen remains unidentified. It was with 60 Vbeta and 13 Jbeta primers that the PCR ran. Here immunoSEQ multiplex PCR was the method, and the copy in TCRdb shows in-frame clones only, minus some. In the table there are about 130,000 clones, about 76% of which are singletons. Study-level findings and limits: What TCR beta sequences reportedly achieved was accurate prediction of HLA-A and HLA-B alleles in most subjects. Analyzed later, most CMV-associated TCR beta chains appeared HLA-restricted. Diagnosis of cytomegalovirus status made by the classifier reportedly showed high specificity and sensitivity. V- and J-gene trimming in TCR beta was tied to a missense DCLRE1C variant by an analysis performed later.

The genes are TRBV27 and TRBJ1-1; D gene unclear. Specimen: PBMCs. The receptor was isolated from a woman aged 55-75 years in good health and CMV-seropositive. The CDR3 nucleotides are TGTGCCAGCAGTCCTAGTCTAACCATGAACACTGAAGCTTTCTTT. Translation: CASSPSLTMNTEAFF.